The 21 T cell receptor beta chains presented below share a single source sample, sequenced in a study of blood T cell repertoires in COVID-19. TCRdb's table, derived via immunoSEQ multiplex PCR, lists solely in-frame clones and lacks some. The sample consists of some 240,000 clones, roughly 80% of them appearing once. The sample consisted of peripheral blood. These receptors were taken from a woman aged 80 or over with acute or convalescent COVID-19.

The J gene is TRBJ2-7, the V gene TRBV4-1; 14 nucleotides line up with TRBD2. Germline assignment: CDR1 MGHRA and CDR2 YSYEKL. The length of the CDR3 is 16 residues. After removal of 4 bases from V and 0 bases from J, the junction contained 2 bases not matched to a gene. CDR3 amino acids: CASSRGLAGVSYEQYF. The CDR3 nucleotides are TGCGCCAGCAGCCGGGGACTAGCGGGGGTCTCCTACGAGCAGTACTTC.

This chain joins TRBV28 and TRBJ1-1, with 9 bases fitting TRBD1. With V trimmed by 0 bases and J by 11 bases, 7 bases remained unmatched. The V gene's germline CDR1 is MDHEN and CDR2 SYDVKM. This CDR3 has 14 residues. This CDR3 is CASSLWGGQGRAFF. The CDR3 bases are TGTGCCAGCAGTTTATGGGGGGGACAGGGCCGGGCTTTCTTT.

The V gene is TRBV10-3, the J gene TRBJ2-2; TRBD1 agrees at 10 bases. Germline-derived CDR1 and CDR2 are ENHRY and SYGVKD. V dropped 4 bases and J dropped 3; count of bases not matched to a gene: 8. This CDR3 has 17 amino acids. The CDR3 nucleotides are TGTGCCATCAGTGTATCGGGACAGGGGCCTTACACCGGGGAGCTGTTTTTT. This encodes CAISVSGQGPYTGELFF.

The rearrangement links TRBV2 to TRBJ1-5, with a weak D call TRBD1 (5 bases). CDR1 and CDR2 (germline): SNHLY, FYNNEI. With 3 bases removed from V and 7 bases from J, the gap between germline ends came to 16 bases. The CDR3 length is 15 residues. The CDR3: CASSDLGRVQQPQHF. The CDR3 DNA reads TGTGCCAGCAGTGATCTAGGCAGGGTGCAACAGCCCCAGCATTTT.

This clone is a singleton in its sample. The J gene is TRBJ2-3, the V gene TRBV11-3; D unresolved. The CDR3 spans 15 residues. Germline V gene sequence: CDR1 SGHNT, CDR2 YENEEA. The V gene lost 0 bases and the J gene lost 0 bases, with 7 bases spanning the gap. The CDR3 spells CASSLDRQSTDTQYF. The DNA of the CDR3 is TGTGCCAGCAGCTTAGATCGACAAAGCACAGATACGCAGTATTTT.

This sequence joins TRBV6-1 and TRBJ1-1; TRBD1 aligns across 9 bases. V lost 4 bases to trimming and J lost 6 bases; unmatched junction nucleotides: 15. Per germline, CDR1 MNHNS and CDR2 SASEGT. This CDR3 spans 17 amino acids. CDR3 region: CASSALIPGQGLAEAFF. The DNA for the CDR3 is TGTGCCAGCAGTGCGTTGATACCGGGACAGGGTCTGGCTGAAGCTTTCTTT.

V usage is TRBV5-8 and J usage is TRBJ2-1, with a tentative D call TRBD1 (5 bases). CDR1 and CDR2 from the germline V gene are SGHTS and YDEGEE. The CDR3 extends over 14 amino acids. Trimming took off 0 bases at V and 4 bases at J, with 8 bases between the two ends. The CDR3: CASSLGQTYNEQFF. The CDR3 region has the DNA TGTGCCAGCAGCTTGGGACAGACTTACAATGAGCAGTTCTTC.

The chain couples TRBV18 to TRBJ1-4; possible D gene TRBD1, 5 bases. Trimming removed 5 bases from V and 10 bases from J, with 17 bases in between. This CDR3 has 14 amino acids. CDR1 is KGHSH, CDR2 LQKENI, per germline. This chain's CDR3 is CASSAREGGRKLFF. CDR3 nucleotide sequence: TGTGCCAGCTCAGCCAGGGAGGGCGGGCGAAAACTGTTTTTT. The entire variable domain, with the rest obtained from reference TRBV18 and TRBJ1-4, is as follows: NAGVMQNPRHLVRRRGQEARLRCSPMKGHSHVYWYRQLPEEGLKFMVYLQKENIIDESGMPKERFSAEFPKEGPSILRIQQVVRGDSAAYFCASSAREGGRKLFFGSGTQLSVL.

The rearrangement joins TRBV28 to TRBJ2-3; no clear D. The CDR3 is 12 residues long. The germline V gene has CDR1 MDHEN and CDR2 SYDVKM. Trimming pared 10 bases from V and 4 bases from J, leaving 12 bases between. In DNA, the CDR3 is TGTGCCACCAGGCCCCGGGCAGATACGCAGTATTTT. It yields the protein CATRPRADTQYF.

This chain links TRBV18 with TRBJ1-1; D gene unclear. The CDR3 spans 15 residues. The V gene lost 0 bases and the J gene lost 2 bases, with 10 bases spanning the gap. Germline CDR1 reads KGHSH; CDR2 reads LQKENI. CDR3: CASSPPARGNTEAFF. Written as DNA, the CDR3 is TGTGCCAGCTCACCACCGGCGCGAGGCAACACTGAAGCTTTCTTT.

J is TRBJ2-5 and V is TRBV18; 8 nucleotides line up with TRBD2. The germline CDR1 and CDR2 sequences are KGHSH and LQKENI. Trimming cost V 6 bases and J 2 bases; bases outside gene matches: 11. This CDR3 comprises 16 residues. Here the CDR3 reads CASSPSGGGKQETQYF. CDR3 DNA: TGTGCCAGCTCCCCCTCTGGCGGGGGGAAACAAGAGACCCAGTACTTC.

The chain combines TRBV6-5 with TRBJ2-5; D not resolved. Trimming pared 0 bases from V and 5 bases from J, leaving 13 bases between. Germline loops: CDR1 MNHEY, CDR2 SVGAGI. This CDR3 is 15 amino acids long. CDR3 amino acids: CASSYSESGGETQYF. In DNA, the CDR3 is TGTGCCAGCAGTTACTCGGAGTCGGGTGGGGAGACCCAGTACTTC.

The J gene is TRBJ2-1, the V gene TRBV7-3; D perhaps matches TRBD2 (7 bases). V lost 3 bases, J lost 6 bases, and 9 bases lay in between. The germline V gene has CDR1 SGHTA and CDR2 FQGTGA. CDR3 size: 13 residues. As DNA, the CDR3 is TGTGCCAGCAGCTTGGGAGGGGGCAATGAGCAGTTCTTC. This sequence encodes CASSLGGGNEQFF.

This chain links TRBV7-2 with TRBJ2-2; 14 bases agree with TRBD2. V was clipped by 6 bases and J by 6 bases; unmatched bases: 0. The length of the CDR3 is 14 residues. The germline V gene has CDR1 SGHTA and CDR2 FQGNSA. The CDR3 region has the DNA TGTGCCAGCAGGACTAGCGGGGGGGCCGGGGAGCTGTTTTTT. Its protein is CASRTSGGAGELFF.

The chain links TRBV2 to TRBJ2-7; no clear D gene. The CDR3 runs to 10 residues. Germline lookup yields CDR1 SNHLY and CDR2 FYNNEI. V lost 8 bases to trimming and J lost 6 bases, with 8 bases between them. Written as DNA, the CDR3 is TGTGCCAGCGCAGAGGTCGAGCAGTACTTC. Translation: CASAEVEQYF.

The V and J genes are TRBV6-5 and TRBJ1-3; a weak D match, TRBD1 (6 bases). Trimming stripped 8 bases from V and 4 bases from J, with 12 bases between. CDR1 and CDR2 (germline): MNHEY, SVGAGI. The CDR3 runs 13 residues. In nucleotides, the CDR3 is TGTGCCAGCGGACGGGGGGCAGGAAACACCATATATTTT. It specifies CASGRGAGNTIYF.

The CDR3 protein is CASMRDYSNTGELFF. CDR3 bases: TGTGCCAGCATGAGGGACTACTCGAACACCGGGGAGCTGTTTTTT. The V and J genes are TRBV6-5 and TRBJ2-2; 7 nucleotides agree with TRBD2. The trim removed 7 bases at V and 0 bases at J, leaving 5 bases unmatched. This CDR3 is built from 15 residues. Germline V gene lookup returns CDR1 MNHEY and CDR2 SVGAGI.

CDR3 coding DNA: TGTGCCAGCAGTCTCCGGGGGGGGCGGGAAAAACTGTTTTTT. This sequence encodes CASSLRGGREKLFF. This chain links TRBV6-5 with TRBJ1-4, with D maybe TRBD1 (6 bases). Germline CDR1 and CDR2: MNHEY and SVGAGI. The germline V and J ends were trimmed by 5 bases and 8 bases, with 15 bases remaining between them. The CDR3 is made up of 14 amino acids.

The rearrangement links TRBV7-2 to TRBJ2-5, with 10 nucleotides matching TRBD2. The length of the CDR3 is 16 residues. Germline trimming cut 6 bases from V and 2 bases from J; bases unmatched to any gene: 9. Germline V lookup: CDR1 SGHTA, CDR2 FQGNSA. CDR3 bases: TGTGCCAGCAGTCCAGGGCGAGCGGGGGGGCAAGAGACCCAGTACTTC. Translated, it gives CASSPGRAGGQETQYF. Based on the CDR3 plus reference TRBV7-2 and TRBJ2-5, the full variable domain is GAGVSQSPSNKVTEKGKDVELRCDPISGHTALYWYRQSLGQGLEFLIYFQGNSAPDKSGLPSDRFSAERTGGSVSTLTIQRTQQEDSAVYLCASSPGRAGGQETQYFGPGTRLLVL.

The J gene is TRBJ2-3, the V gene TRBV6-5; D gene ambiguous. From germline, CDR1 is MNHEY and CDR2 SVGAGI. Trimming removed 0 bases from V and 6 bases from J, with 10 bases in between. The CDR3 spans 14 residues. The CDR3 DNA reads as TGTGCCAGCAGTTACTCGAGGAGTTACGATACGCAGTATTTT. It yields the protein CASSYSRSYDTQYF.

CDR3 DNA sequence: TGTGCCAGCAGTTTTGCCAGGGGGCTGGGTGAGCAGTACTTC. Protein product: CASSFARGLGEQYF. The V and J genes are TRBV28 and TRBJ2-7, with 8 bases lining up with TRBD1. Looked up from germline, CDR1 is MDHEN and CDR2 is SYDVKM. This CDR3 is built from 14 residues. With V trimmed by 3 bases and J by 7 bases, 8 bases remained unmatched.